This TCR beta chain was profiled in a study of shared clonotypes between healthy human individuals. Every donor was a Caucasian adult from Nashville, Tennessee. Only in-frame clones appear in the TCRdb table, and some are missing; sequencing was by immunoSEQ multiplex PCR. Of fewer than 1.6 million clones detected, 98% appear once; the ten largest clones hold roughly 0.36%. The receptor was isolated from a young man in good health. The source material was naive CD4+ T cells sorted from blood. Subset reported: CD45RA+ positively selected.

The CDR3 region is CASSPVRPYEQYF. The CDR3 region has the DNA TGTGCCAGCAGCCCGGTACGACCCTACGAGCAGTACTTC. This chain connects TRBV28 to TRBJ2-7; D is unresolved. Germline-derived CDR1 and CDR2 are MDHEN and SYDVKM. This CDR3 spans 13 amino acids. V was pared by 6 bases and J by 2 bases, with 11 bases between.